This is a list of T cell receptor beta chains from one sample in a study of T cells in Graves' hyperthyroidism and ophthalmopathy. MiXCR, run by TCRdb on the multiplex PCR reads, gives a single entry per CDR3 protein. The sample yields 700,000 or so distinct CDR3 sequences, about 17% seen once. The material sequenced was blood. These receptors all come from a man aged 18 to 30 with Graves' hyperthyroidism. Both conserved end residues are part of each CDR3. A D gene is named only where the DNA matches it firmly.

v_gene	d_gene	j_gene	CDR3aa
TRBV20-1	TRBD1	TRBJ2-7	CSARDRDRGFGEQYF
TRBV28	TRBD1	TRBJ1-4	CASSPGGGEKLFF
TRBV28	.	TRBJ2-3	CASIDGSLTGDTQYF
TRBV7-3	.	TRBJ1-1	CASSSSWATEAFF
TRBV30	.	TRBJ1-2	CAWSVGGGYTF
TRBV20-1	.	TRBJ1-3	CSARDASGTLGGNTIYF
TRBV6-2/TRBV6-3	TRBD1	TRBJ2-5	CASGRSDRGAETQYF
TRBV2	TRBD2	TRBJ2-5	CASRATSGRWETQYF
TRBV28	.	TRBJ2-1	CASTMDRDGEQFF
TRBV12-3/TRBV12-4	.	TRBJ1-1	CASSWGPGADTEAFF
TRBV6-2/TRBV6-3	TRBD1	TRBJ2-3	CASTFGQGLDTQYF
TRBV20-1	TRBD2	TRBJ2-3	CSAFGTSGAWDTQYF
TRBV2	.	TRBJ2-6	CASSEGPGANVLTF
TRBV20-1	TRBD1	TRBJ2-1	CSAHQPGQGVNEQFF
TRBV28	TRBD2	TRBJ2-6	CASSLGLAGPGANVLTF
TRBV12-3/TRBV12-4	.	TRBJ2-1	CASSIRTDYNEQFF
TRBV20-1	TRBD2	TRBJ2-7	CSASGAGDEQYF
TRBV19	.	TRBJ1-1	CATSLGVTEAFF
TRBV7-3	.	TRBJ2-2	CASSPQGSDTGELFF
TRBV20-1	TRBD1	TRBJ1-2	CSAGQGPYGYTF
TRBV20-1	TRBD1	TRBJ1-1	CSARDPDRGSGNTEAFF
TRBV3-1	.	TRBJ1-1	CASSLNPSERTEAFF
TRBV20-1	TRBD2	.	CSARELAGGYYNEQYF
TRBV29-1	TRBD1	TRBJ2-1	CSVDPRDRNNEQFF
TRBV29-1	.	TRBJ2-7	CSVEDPLAVPYEQYF
TRBV7-3	TRBD1	TRBJ1-1	CASSYAPGQSEAFF
TRBV18	.	TRBJ1-6	CASSPGRGGNSPLHF
TRBV7-2	.	TRBJ2-2	CASQAGGWLTGELFF
TRBV11-2	.	TRBJ2-1	CASSLDSGTGTEQFF
TRBV7-2	.	TRBJ2-5	CASSQRGLQETQYF
TRBV15	.	TRBJ2-1	CATSDGYYSYNEQFF